This TCR beta chain derives from a study of T cell responses to AZD1222 COVID-19 vaccine. The V end was cut by 2 bases, the J end by 2 bases, with 8 bases between. This CDR3 comprises 14 residues. CDR1 MNHEY and CDR2 SMNVEV come from the germline V gene (reference sequence). Generated by immunoSEQ multiplex PCR, the TCRdb table keeps only in-frame clones and is missing some. The sample consists of around 80,000 clones, over 75% of them appearing once. Study-level points and caveats: The donor group comprised mostly white British people and more females; the analysis possibly underestimated clonal diversity.

As concerns this clone: What it binds is unknown.

This chain links TRBV27 with TRBJ2-3; tentative D call: TRBD2 (6 bases). The receptor was isolated from an adult who received the AZD1222 COVID-19 vaccine. Sequenced material: peripheral blood, taken 28 days after the second AZD1222 dose. CDR3 sequence (DNA): TGTGCCAGCAGTTTAGCGGGGTCCACAGATACGCAGTATTTT. Translation gives CASSLAGSTDTQYF.